Sequencing of this T cell receptor beta chain was carried out in a study of blood T cell repertoires in COVID-19. At the level of the study: The origin of the acute and convalescent COVID-19 samples was the United States, Italy and Spain. T cells, B-cell-depleted T cells, or PBMCs provided the cDNA or gDNA that served as material.

In the original processing: By means of reference gene primer amplification, nucleated cell counts were estimated. The assay was immunoSEQ multiplex PCR, and TCRdb's table has in-frame clones only and misses some. The DNA was the basis for D and trimming; V, J and clone size are from that table. This table holds over 90,000 clones, 85% to 90% found once. V dropped 4 bases and J dropped 3 bases, with 18 bases sitting between them. The CDR3 has 17 amino acids. Germline CDR1 LNHDA, CDR2 SQIVND (reference sequence). Material: peripheral blood. This receptor was identified in a man aged 45-65 years with active or convalescent COVID-19. The V gene is TRBV19, the J gene TRBJ2-2; weak D call: TRBD2 (6 bases). Here the CDR3 reads CASSKGPAGGDTGELFF. The CDR3 DNA sequence: TGTGCCAGTAGTAAGGGGCCAGCCGGAGGGGACACCGGGGAGCTGTTTTTT.